The sample holds a few counts of the clone carrying this TCR beta chain. Its target is unknown. The sample originates from a study of cytomegalovirus exposure and HLA in healthy donors. General observations from the study: TRBV6-2, TRBV6-3 and some other V segments were unresolvable in 87-base-pair reads. While the bulk of TCR sequences proved rare, some public TCRs turned up in many donors. The later analysis indicated that the majority of CMV-associated TCR beta chains appeared HLA-restricted.

With V trimmed by 2 bases and J by 3 bases, 5 bases remained unmatched. There are 16 residues in the CDR3. Germline assignment: CDR1 MNHNY and CDR2 SVGAGI (reference sequence). PCR employed 60 Vbeta and 13 Jbeta primers. Libraries were prepared by immunoSEQ multiplex PCR; TCRdb keeps only in-frame clonotypes and omits some of them. The sample has about 190,000 clones, just under 80% seen once. The TCR was taken from a woman aged 25 to 39 in good health and CMV-seropositive. The specimen sequenced was PBMCs. This sequence joins TRBV6-6 and TRBJ1-1, with TRBD1 matching 11 bases. DNA of the CDR3: TGTGCCAGCAGTTACGGACAGGGGGCATATCACACTGAAGCTTTCTTT. Amino acids: CASSYGQGAYHTEAFF.